This T cell receptor beta chain was sequenced during a study of shared clonotypes between healthy human individuals. V was cut by 7 bases and J by 3 bases, with 19 bases left in between. CDR1 and CDR2 (germline): MDHEN, SYDVKM. The CDR3 is made up of 15 amino acids. The data were produced by immunoSEQ multiplex PCR, yet TCRdb's version contains in-frame clones alone and is incomplete. The profile covers roughly 2.2 million clones, with more than 85% appearing a single time and under 0.45% taken by the ten largest. The source of this sequence is a young man in good health. Some clones in this sample may be carry-over from other donors' samples. Input material: naive CD4+ T cells from PBMCs. Subset in this sample: CD45RA+ positively selected. V gene TRBV28 combines with J gene TRBJ2-7; D might be TRBD1 or TRBD2, each matching 6 bases. This chain's CDR3 is CASTEQGRYYYEQYF. CDR3 bases: TGTGCCAGCACCGAGCAGGGGAGGTACTACTACGAGCAGTACTTC.